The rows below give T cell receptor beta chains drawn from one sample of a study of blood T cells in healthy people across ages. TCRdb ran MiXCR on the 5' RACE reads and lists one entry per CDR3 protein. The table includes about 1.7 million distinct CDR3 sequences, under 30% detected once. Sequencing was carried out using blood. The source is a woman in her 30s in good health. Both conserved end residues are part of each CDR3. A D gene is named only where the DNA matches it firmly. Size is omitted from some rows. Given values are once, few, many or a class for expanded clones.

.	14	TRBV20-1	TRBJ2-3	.	CSASGHAGRDTQYF	TGCAGTGCTAGTGGACATGCGGGGCGGGATACGCAGTATTTT
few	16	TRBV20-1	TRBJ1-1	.	CSARESTSRSDTEAFF	TGCAGTGCTAGAGAGTCGACATCAAGGTCGGATACTGAAGCTTTCTTT
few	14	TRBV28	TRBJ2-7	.	CASSLSAAPQEQYF	TGTGCCAGCAGTTTATCGGCAGCCCCACAGGAGCAGTACTTC
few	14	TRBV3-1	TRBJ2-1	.	CASSQGPETNEQFF	TGTGCCAGCAGCCAAGGTCCAGAGACTAATGAGCAGTTCTTC
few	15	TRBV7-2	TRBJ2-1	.	CASSPESLDLDEQFF	TGTGCCAGCAGCCCAGAATCCCTAGATCTTGATGAGCAGTTCTTC
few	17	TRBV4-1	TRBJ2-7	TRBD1	CASSLLPGQGNSYEQYF	TGCGCCAGCAGCCTCCTCCCGGGACAGGGGAACTCCTACGAGCAGTACTTC
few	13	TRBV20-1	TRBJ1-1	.	CSASRPEATEAFF	TGCAGTGCATCTCGCCCGGAGGCGACTGAAGCTTTCTTT
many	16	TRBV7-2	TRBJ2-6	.	CASSLKAGTGANVLTF	TGTGCCAGCAGCTTAAAGGCAGGGACTGGGGCCAACGTCCTGACTTTC
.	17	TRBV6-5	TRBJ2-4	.	CASSYSREASARNIQYF	TGTGCCAGCAGTTACTCCCGAGAGGCGTCGGCTAGAAACATTCAGTACTTC
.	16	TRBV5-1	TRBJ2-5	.	CASSLRVSDLGETQYF	TGCGCCAGCAGCTTGAGGGTCTCAGACCTGGGGGAGACCCAGTACTTC
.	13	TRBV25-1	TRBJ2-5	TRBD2	CASSDRGGWEQYF	TGTGCCAGCAGTGATCGGGGGGGTTGGGAGCAGTACTTC
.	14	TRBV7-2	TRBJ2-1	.	CASSPRGGFNEQFF	TGTGCCAGCAGCCCCAGGGGCGGATTCAATGAGCAGTTCTTC
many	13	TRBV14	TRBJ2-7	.	CASSQEEYSEQYF	TGTGCCAGCAGCCAAGAAGAGTACAGCGAGCAGTACTTC
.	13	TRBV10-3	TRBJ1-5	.	CAISVGENRPQHF	TGTGCCATCAGTGTGGGGGAGAATCGGCCCCAGCATTTT
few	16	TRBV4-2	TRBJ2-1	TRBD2	CASSTTLAGRYNEQFF	TGTGCCAGCAGCACCACCCTAGCGGGGAGGTACAATGAGCAGTTCTTC
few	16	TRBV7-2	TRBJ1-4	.	CASSLVGRSTNEKLFF	TGTGCCAGCAGCTTAGTCGGCCGATCAACTAATGAAAAACTGTTTTTT
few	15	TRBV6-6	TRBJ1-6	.	CASQRTQGVDSPLHF	TGTGCCAGCCAACGGACGCAGGGTGTGGATTCACCCCTCCACTTT
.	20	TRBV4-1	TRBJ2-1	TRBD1	CASSQVGQGAKGGSYNEQFF	TGCGCCAGCAGCCAAGTGGGGCAGGGGGCGAAAGGTGGTTCCTACAATGAGCAGTTCTTC
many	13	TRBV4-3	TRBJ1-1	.	CASSQVQGDEAFF	TGCGCCAGCAGCCAAGTGCAAGGTGATGAAGCTTTCTTT
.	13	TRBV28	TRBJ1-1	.	CASRSTSTTEAFF	TGTGCCAGCAGGTCGACATCGACCACTGAAGCTTTCTTT
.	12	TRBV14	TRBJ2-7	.	CASSPSWDEQYF	TGTGCCAGCAGCCCCAGTTGGGACGAGCAGTACTTC
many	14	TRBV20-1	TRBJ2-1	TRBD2	CSARGLAENNEQFF	TGCAGTGCTAGGGGACTAGCGGAGAACAATGAGCAGTTCTTC
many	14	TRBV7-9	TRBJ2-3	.	CASSSWTDTDTQYF	TGTGCCAGCAGCTCTTGGACAGACACAGATACGCAGTATTTT
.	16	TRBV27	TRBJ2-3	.	CASSWGWRRSTDTQYF	TGTGCCAGCAGTTGGGGTTGGAGGCGTAGCACAGATACGCAGTATTTT